The 26 T cell receptor beta chains below come from one sample, sequenced in a study of patients and donors after allogeneic stem cell transplantation. A single record per CDR3 protein comes from TCRdb applying MiXCR to the RT-PCR reads. Of approximately 410,000 distinct CDR3 sequences listed, 16% are singletons. Material for sequencing was blood, either unsorted or a sorted T cell fraction (not recorded which). The source of these receptors is a human donor who was either an allogeneic HSCT recipient or a stem cell or donor lymphocyte infusion donor (not recorded which). It is not recorded whose cells these are; they may come from a transplant donor.

The sample holds a few counts of this clonotype. The chain uses TRBV15 and TRBJ2-3; D possibly corresponds to TRBD2 (7 bases). Germline CDR1 LNHNV, CDR2 YYDKDF (reference sequence). The CDR3 length is 15 residues. The germline V and J ends were trimmed by 5 bases and 4 bases, with 16 bases remaining between them. The CDR3 DNA is TGTGCCACCAGCTCCTTTAGGGGGGGGGCAGATACGCAGTATTTT. Translated, it gives CATSSFRGGADTQYF.

J is TRBJ2-7 and V is TRBV4-3; TRBD1 aligns across 7 bases. Unmatched junction bases numbered 11, after V lost 0 bases and J lost 3 bases. CDR3 length: 17 amino acids. CDR1 and CDR2 (germline): LGHNA, YSLEER. CDR3 DNA: TGCGCCAGCAGCCAAGATTACGCAGGGGGTTCTGACTACGAGCAGTACTTC. Residues: CASSQDYAGGSDYEQYF.

The chain carries TRBV10-3 and TRBJ1-1; D gene uncertain. V gave up 6 bases and J gave up 1 base, with 18 bases separating them. CDR1 is ENHRY, CDR2 SYGVKD, per germline. The CDR3 totals 16 residues. The DNA for the CDR3 is TGTGCCATCAGAGGAGACATCCCGAGAGGGAACACTGAAGCTTTCTTT. Translation: CAIRGDIPRGNTEAFF.

This clonotype was seen more than once but under ten times. V gene TRBV10-3 combines with J gene TRBJ2-2, with D tentatively TRBD1 or TRBD2 (6 bases each). The CDR3 runs to 16 residues. CDR1 is ENHRY, CDR2 SYGVKD, per germline. Between the trimmed V and J ends, which lost 0 bases and 2 bases, there was a span of 10 bases. In DNA, the CDR3 is TGTGCCATCAGTGAGTCGACCGGGGGCAACACCGGGGAGCTGTTTTTT. Its protein product is CAISESTGGNTGELFF.

The V gene is TRBV5-1, the J gene TRBJ1-6, with D perhaps TRBD1 (6 bases). Germline-derived CDR1 and CDR2 are SGHRS and YFSETQ. CDR3 size: 14 residues. The V end lost 4 bases, the J end lost 6 bases, and 11 bases lay between the germline ends. CDR3 in DNA: TGCGCCAGCAGCATTGGGACACCTAATTCACCCCTCCACTTT. Amino acid sequence: CASSIGTPNSPLHF.

Many counts were recorded for this clonotype. The CDR3 region is CATGTGVDEQFF. The CDR3 DNA follows: TGTGCCACCGGGACCGGGGTCGATGAGCAGTTCTTC. The V gene is TRBV9, the J gene TRBJ2-1; the D gene could be TRBD1 or TRBD2 (5 bases each). There are 12 residues in the CDR3. Trimming took 9 bases from V and 8 from J, leaving 15 bases between them. Germline CDR1 and CDR2: SGDLS and YYNGEE.

This clonotype was recorded a few times. The chain combines TRBV9 with TRBJ1-4; unclear D gene. Germline V gene lookup returns CDR1 SGDLS and CDR2 YYNGEE. CDR3 size: 14 residues. Trimming removed 0 bases from V and 7 bases from J, with 10 bases in between. The CDR3 nucleotides are TGTGCCAGCAGCGTAGGGTCGTTGAGTGAAAAACTGTTTTTT. Translation gives CASSVGSLSEKLFF. Filled out from reference TRBV9 and TRBJ1-4, the complete variable domain reads DSGVTQTPKHLITATGQRVTLRCSPRSGDLSVYWYQQSLDQGLQFLIQYYNGEERAKGNILERFSAQQFPDLHSELNLSSLELGDSALYFCASSVGSLSEKLFFGSGTQLSVL.

The V gene is TRBV4-3, the J gene TRBJ1-2; no clear D gene. The CDR3 length is 18 residues. Germline V gives CDR1 LGHNA, CDR2 YSLEER. Deletions cut 4 bases from V and 5 bases from J, with 26 bases between. The CDR3 spells CASSPETTGPPAIYGYTF. The CDR3 nucleotides read TGCGCCAGCAGCCCTGAAACGACCGGGCCCCCCGCGATTTATGGCTACACCTTC.

This clonotype occurred many times. The V call is TRBV4-3, the J call TRBJ1-6, with TRBD1 matching 10 bases. The CDR3 loop spans 16 amino acids. The J segment lost 8 bases and the V segment lost 1 base, leaving 5 bases of the junction unmatched. Germline CDR1 is LGHNA and CDR2 is YSLEER. The chain's CDR3 is CASSQVTGGGYSPLHF. In DNA, the CDR3 is TGCGCCAGCAGCCAAGTGACAGGGGGCGGTTATTCACCCCTCCACTTT.

The V and J genes are TRBV11-2 and TRBJ2-1; 14 bases agree with TRBD2. V lost 4 bases to trimming and J lost 9 bases; unmatched junction nucleotides: 5. Germline V gene sequence: CDR1 SGHAT, CDR2 FQNNGV. The CDR3 sequence is 15 residues long. Here the CDR3 DNA reads TGTGCCAGCAGCTCGACTAGCGGGGGGGCCGGTGAGCAGTTCTTC. Amino acids: CASSSTSGGAGEQFF.

There are a few counts of this clonotype. The genes are TRBV24-1 and TRBJ2-5, with 10 positions matching TRBD1. Germline V gene lookup returns CDR1 KGHDR and CDR2 SFDVKD. This CDR3 is built from 14 residues. V lost 5 bases to trimming and J lost 4 bases; unmatched junction nucleotides: 3. CDR3 in DNA: TGTGCCACCAGTGCCGGGACAGGGGTAGAGACCCAGTACTTC. Amino acid sequence: CATSAGTGVETQYF.

In its sample, this clonotype was seen a few times. The J gene is TRBJ2-5, the V gene TRBV5-5; the match to TRBD2 covers 13 bases. The length of the CDR3 is 17 residues. The junction had 9 bases not matched to a gene; V was cut back by 5 bases and J by 2 bases. Germline CDR1 is SGHKS and CDR2 is YYEKEE (reference sequence). Here the CDR3 reads CASRPTSGRSPQETQYF. Written as DNA, the CDR3 is TGTGCCAGCAGGCCGACTAGCGGGAGGTCACCACAAGAGACCCAGTACTTC.

This clonotype was seen repeatedly, ten times or more. The chain couples TRBV20-1 to TRBJ2-5; no firm D call. Germline V CDR1 and CDR2: DFQATT, SNEGSKA (reference sequence). Trimming took 5 bases from V and 1 from J, leaving 11 bases between them. This CDR3 is built from 13 residues. The CDR3 DNA is TGCAGTGCTCCCAGCCAGGCCCAAGAGACCCAGTACTTC. Its protein is CSAPSQAQETQYF.

V gene TRBV7-9 combines with J gene TRBJ2-3; 8 nucleotides agree with TRBD1. The CDR3 extends over 15 amino acids. Germline V gene sequence: CDR1 SEHNR, CDR2 FQNEAQ (reference sequence). V was pared by 5 bases and J by 0 bases, with 4 bases of the junction left unmatched. The CDR3 loop reads CASSRTGPSTDTQYF. The CDR3 coding sequence is TGTGCCAGCAGCAGGACAGGGCCTAGCACAGATACGCAGTATTTT.

The CDR3 is CASSERGVAFF. CDR3 coding DNA: TGTGCCAGCAGTGAACGGGGGGTAGCTTTCTTT. The chain has TRBV2 and TRBJ1-1, with D possibly TRBD1 on 5 matching bases. Germline CDR1 is SNHLY and CDR2 is FYNNEI. Trimming left V 2 bases short and J 10 bases short, with 8 bases between. This CDR3 is built from 11 residues. The full variable domain, completed using reference TRBV2 and TRBJ1-1, is EPEVTQTPSHQVTQMGQEVILRCVPISNHLYFYWYRQILGQKVEFLVSFYNNEISEKSEIFDDQFSVERPDGSNFTLKIRSTKLEDSAMYFCASSERGVAFFGQGTRLTVV.

This clonotype has only a few counts. The CDR3 is CSVFVSYEQYF. In nucleotides, the CDR3 is TGCAGCGTTTTTGTGTCCTACGAGCAGTACTTC. The chain combines TRBV29-1 with TRBJ2-7; no reliable D call. The CDR3 consists of 11 residues. V was pared by 5 bases and J by 1 base, with 6 bases between. Germline assignment: CDR1 SQVTM and CDR2 ANQGSEA.

In its sample, this clonotype was seen many times. The rearrangement uses TRBV29-1 and TRBJ1-1; D may be TRBD1 (5 bases). This CDR3 spans 11 amino acids. Trimming left V 6 bases short and J 8 bases short, with 13 bases between. CDR1 and CDR2 (germline): SQVTM, ANQGSEA. CDR3 amino acids: CSVVRGAEAFF. In DNA form, the CDR3 reads TGCAGCGTCGTGCGTGGGGCGGAAGCTTTCTTT.

The rearrangement joins TRBV6-5 to TRBJ2-1; 13 nucleotides align to TRBD2. CDR1 is MNHEY and CDR2 is SVGAGI in the germline V gene. Losses at the gene ends were 2 bases for V and 4 bases for J; bases not matched to a gene: 2. The CDR3 extends over 16 amino acids. In DNA, the CDR3 is TGTGCCAGCAGTTACGGGACTAGCGGGATGTACAATGAGCAGTTCTTC. This encodes CASSYGTSGMYNEQFF.

V and J are TRBV20-1 and TRBJ2-7; 9 bases match TRBD2. With V trimmed by 0 bases and J by 0 bases, 6 bases remained unmatched. CDR3 length equals 16 residues. CDR1 is DFQATT, CDR2 SNEGSKA, per germline (reference sequence). The CDR3 DNA reads TGCAGTGCTAGAGATCGGATTAGCGGGAGCTCCTACGAGCAGTACTTC. Residues: CSARDRISGSSYEQYF.

The J gene is TRBJ1-2, the V gene TRBV18; 9 bases align to TRBD1. CDR1 and CDR2 from the germline V gene are KGHSH and LQKENI. This CDR3 contains 14 residues. The trim removed 6 bases at V and 10 bases at J, leaving 12 bases unmatched. CDR3 sequence reads: CASSPGTGRFDYTF. The CDR3 region has the DNA TGTGCCAGCTCCCCCGGGACAGGGCGATTTGACTACACCTTC.

In its sample, this clonotype was seen a few times. The CDR3 DNA sequence: TGTGCCAGCAGTGACGACGCTAGCAGAAGAGGGGAGCTGTTTTTT. Its protein is CASSDDASRRGELFF. The rearrangement links TRBV2 to TRBJ2-2; tentative D call: TRBD2 (5 bases). V lost 3 bases and J lost 8, with 16 bases in between. The CDR3 runs 15 residues. Germline V gene data show CDR1 as SNHLY and CDR2 as FYNNEI.

There are a few counts of this clonotype. CDR3 nucleotide sequence: TGCGCCAGCAGCTTGGGGGGGACAGGGGGCGCCGGAGGAGATACGCAGTATTTT. It codes for CASSLGGTGGAGGDTQYF. The chain employs TRBV5-1 and TRBJ2-3, with 12 bases matching TRBD1. The CDR3 consists of 18 residues. Losses at the gene ends were 0 bases for V and 5 bases for J; bases not matched to a gene: 10. Germline assignment: CDR1 SGHRS and CDR2 YFSETQ.

In this sample, this clonotype turned up a few times. The rearrangement links TRBV20-1 to TRBJ2-1, with unresolved D. The CDR3 has 14 residues. The germline V gene has CDR1 DFQATT and CDR2 SNEGSKA (reference sequence). The ends were cut back, 6 bases at V and 0 bases at J, with 12 bases in the middle. CDR3 amino acids: CSARTASSYNEQFF. DNA for the CDR3: TGCAGTGCCCGGACGGCGAGCTCCTACAATGAGCAGTTCTTC.

J is TRBJ2-1 and V is TRBV11-1, with 11 bases lining up with TRBD2. The CDR3 is made up of 18 amino acids. V lost 5 bases to trimming and J lost 4 bases; unmatched junction nucleotides: 13. Germline V gene data show CDR1 as SGHAT and CDR2 as FQDESV (reference sequence). This chain's CDR3 is CASSPGWGASGRYNEQFF. The DNA of the CDR3 is TGTGCCAGCAGCCCTGGGTGGGGGGCTAGCGGGAGGTACAATGAGCAGTTCTTC.

In its sample, this clonotype was seen a few times. The J gene is TRBJ1-3, the V gene TRBV10-3; D remains unclear. CDR3 length equals 12 residues. The germline gives CDR1 ENHRY, CDR2 SYGVKD. The V and J ends lost 4 bases and 9 bases respectively, with 10 bases between them. The DNA of the CDR3 is TGTGCCATCAGTGGTCTCACCGGCACCATATATTTT. The encoded protein is CAISGLTGTIYF.

In its sample, this clonotype was seen a few times. The rearrangement uses TRBV20-1 and TRBJ1-6, with D possibly TRBD1 on 6 matching bases. The CDR3 contains 13 residues. CDR1 and CDR2 from the germline V gene are DFQATT and SNEGSKA (reference sequence). The CDR3: CAQQTGTNSPLHF. In DNA form, the CDR3 reads TGCGCTCAGCAAACAGGGACCAATTCACCCCTCCACTTT.